The following is a T cell receptor beta chain sequence with its context. Trimming stripped 3 bases from V and 4 bases from J, with 7 bases between. Germline V lookup: CDR1 MDHEN, CDR2 SYDVKM. This CDR3 spans 13 amino acids. The sample belongs to a study of blood T cell repertoires in COVID-19. At the level of the study: Sites in the United States, Italy and Spain provided acute and convalescent COVID-19 samples. The analysed material was cDNA or gDNA that came from T cells, B-cell-depleted T cells, or PBMCs.

As processed by the authors: Nucleated cell counts were estimated from reference gene primer amplification. TCRdb's table, derived via immunoSEQ multiplex PCR, lists solely in-frame clones and lacks some. The V and J calls and clone size were taken over from that table, and D and trimming were inferred from the DNA. The sample gives more than 80,000 clones, approximately 78% of which show up once; 6% to 7.5% is in the top ten. The chain couples TRBV28 to TRBJ1-3; D is unclear. Sequenced sample: peripheral blood. This TCR was sampled from a middle-aged man with active or convalescent COVID-19. CDR3 sequence: CASSFSAGNTIYF. The DNA for the CDR3 is TGTGCCAGCAGTTTTTCAGCGGGAAACACCATATATTTT.